Only a few counts were recorded for the clone carrying this T cell receptor beta chain. Antigen: not known. This specimen comes from a study of cytomegalovirus exposure and HLA in healthy donors. Study-level findings and limits: The classifier reportedly diagnosed cytomegalovirus status with high sensitivity and specificity. TCR association rates varied by HLA locus in a later analysis, with DRB1 highest and HLA-C lowest. As was reported, the HLA-A and HLA-B alleles of most subjects were accurately predicted from TCR beta sequences.

While unrecorded immune exposures were likely, the donors were nominally healthy when sampled. PCR amplification relied on 60 Vbeta primers (plus 13 Jbeta primers). Libraries were prepared by immunoSEQ multiplex PCR; TCRdb keeps only in-frame clonotypes and omits some of them. Among over 200,000 clones listed, around 73% were seen once. Germline V gives CDR1 MNHEY, CDR2 SVGAGI. There are 14 residues in the CDR3. Trimming took 6 bases from V and 3 from J, leaving 12 bases between them. Sequenced material: PBMCs. The chain links TRBV6-5 to TRBJ1-5, with unresolved D. This sequence was found in a male donor in good health and CMV-seronegative. CDR3 nucleotide sequence: TGTGCCAGCAGCAGAACCCATACCAATCAGCCCCAGCATTTT. It yields the protein CASSRTHTNQPQHF.